Shown below are 11 T cell receptor beta chains from a single sample sequenced in a study of siplizumab effects on memory and regulatory T cells. The assay was immunoSEQ multiplex PCR, and TCRdb's table has in-frame clones only and misses some. There are about 100,000 clones in the sample; about nine tenths occur only once, and 0.14% to 0.15% lies in the top ten. Material: CD4+ T cells sorted from blood. The source of these receptors is a human donor in good health.

CDR3 loop: CASMFRSTDTQYF. The CDR3 DNA is TGTGCCAGCATGTTCAGGAGCACAGATACGCAGTATTTT. The rearrangement uses TRBV6-5 and TRBJ2-3; D remains ambiguous. The CDR3 is 13 residues long. V lost 7 bases and J 0 bases, leaving 8 bases between the germline ends. CDR1 and CDR2 from the germline V gene are MNHEY and SVGAGI.

This clone is a singleton in its sample. This chain links TRBV7-9 with TRBJ1-1; D is unresolved. Germline CDR1 and CDR2: SEHNR and FQNEAQ (reference sequence). Trimming pared 8 bases from V and 1 base from J, leaving 11 bases between. The length of the CDR3 is 13 residues. The CDR3 region has the DNA TGTGCCAGCGGAGTCAGTCCGAACACTGAAGCTTTCTTT. Protein product: CASGVSPNTEAFF.

The chain couples TRBV7-9 to TRBJ1-5, with D unresolved. CDR3 size: 12 residues. Trimming pared 1 base from V and 6 bases from J, leaving 4 bases between. CDR1 is SEHNR and CDR2 is FQNEAQ in the germline V gene (reference sequence). DNA for the CDR3: TGTGCCAGCAGCTTAGAACGTCAGCCCCAGCATTTT. Protein product: CASSLERQPQHF.

This sequence joins TRBV7-3 and TRBJ2-1, with D possibly matching TRBD2 (7 bases). V was trimmed by 5 bases and J by 9 bases, leaving 14 bases between them. This CDR3 contains 13 residues. Germline V gives CDR1 SGHTA, CDR2 FQGTGA. This CDR3 is CASSPPGGGEQFF. DNA for the CDR3: TGTGCCAGCAGCCCTCCGGGGGGCGGTGAGCAGTTCTTC.

This rearrangement joins TRBV11-2 to TRBJ2-2; D call uncertain. Germline loops: CDR1 SGHAT, CDR2 FQNNGV. The CDR3 runs 17 residues. Deletions cut 2 bases from V and 0 bases from J, with 13 bases between. The CDR3: CASSLSARLPNTGELFF. CDR3 nucleotides: TGTGCCAGCAGCTTAAGCGCTAGACTCCCGAACACCGGGGAGCTGTTTTTT.

The V call is TRBV7-2, the J call TRBJ2-7; 11 bases match TRBD2. Germline CDR1 is SGHTA and CDR2 is FQGNSA. V was pared by 4 bases and J by 0 bases, with 5 bases of the junction left unmatched. This CDR3 has 16 residues. CDR3 DNA sequence: TGTGCCAGCAGCTCACTAGCGGGGGTTCTCTCCTACGAGCAGTACTTC. The encoded protein is CASSSLAGVLSYEQYF.

The rearrangement links TRBV5-1 to TRBJ2-1, with TRBD1 matching over 11 bases. The CDR3 is 15 residues long. V shed 4 bases and J 4 bases; nucleotides not matched to a gene: 4. Germline V CDR1 and CDR2: SGHRS, YFSETQ. The CDR3 loop is CASSTGQGAYNEQFF. The CDR3 bases are TGCGCCAGCAGCACCGGACAGGGGGCTTACAATGAGCAGTTCTTC.

The gene calls are TRBV25-1 and TRBJ1-3, with a tentative D call TRBD1 (5 bases). CDR1 is MGHDK and CDR2 is SYGVNS in the germline V gene. V lost 2 bases, J lost 2 bases, and 13 bases lay in between. The CDR3 sequence is 16 residues long. The CDR3 DNA sequence: TGTGCCAGCAGTGAACAGGGTCTAGGGCCTGGAAACACCATATATTTT. This encodes CASSEQGLGPGNTIYF.

The genes are TRBV5-1 and TRBJ2-3, with 9 bases matching TRBD1. This CDR3 spans 15 amino acids. V trimming: 1 base; J trimming: 5 bases; junction bases outside the gene matches: 5. Germline values: CDR1 SGHRS, CDR2 YFSETQ. This CDR3 is CASSLWGQGGDTQYF. The DNA for the CDR3 is TGCGCCAGCAGCTTGTGGGGACAGGGTGGAGATACGCAGTATTTT.

This chain connects TRBV6-5 to TRBJ1-5; the match to TRBD1 covers 8 bases. Per the germline V gene, CDR1 is MNHEY and CDR2 is SVGAGI. The CDR3 sequence is 13 residues long. V shed 6 bases, J shed 6 bases, and the junction held 4 bases outside the gene matches. The CDR3 here is CASSRQGSQPQHF. As DNA, the CDR3 is TGTGCCAGCAGCCGACAGGGGTCTCAGCCCCAGCATTTT.

The V and J genes are TRBV29-1 and TRBJ1-2; tentative D call: TRBD1 (6 bases). The germline CDR1 and CDR2 sequences are SQVTM and ANQGSEA. Deletions cut 2 bases from V and 4 bases from J, with 11 bases between. The length of the CDR3 is 13 residues. The CDR3 loop is CSVEHRDTYGYTF. The CDR3 region has the DNA TGCAGCGTTGAACACCGGGACACCTATGGCTACACCTTC.